The rows below give T cell receptor beta chains drawn from one sample of a study of T cell changes during pregnancy in multiple sclerosis. Clones were read by immunoSEQ multiplex PCR, and TCRdb kept only the in-frame ones, dropping some. Here the sample spans about 60,000 clones, about 91% being singletons. The sequences come from peripheral blood, collected before pregnancy. These TCRs come from a female donor with multiple sclerosis, enrolled in a pregnancy study. The CDR3 runs from the conserved cysteine through the conserved F or W.

TRBJ1-4,TRBV4-1,CASSQGPAGGEKLFF
TRBJ2-7,TRBV4-3,CASRHRRLGSYEQYF
TRBJ1-1,TRBV7-3,CASSFQTGVGVNTEAFF
TRBJ1-5,TRBV19,CASSLGQPQPQHF
TRBJ2-3,TRBV15,CATSRPSGPDTQYF
TRBJ1-2,TRBV9,CASSAGAGTPNYGYTF
TRBJ2-1,TRBV7-3,CASSYLGQGARNEQFF
TRBJ2-1,TRBV7-3,CASSPFGGGGASNEQFF
TRBJ2-7,TRBV6-1,CASNSLGTGVEQYF
TRBJ2-1,TRBV7-2,CASSLEGWGTDEQFF
TRBJ1-1,TRBV7-8,CASSLGIAATGAFF
TRBJ2-1,TRBV9,CASSRLGGNNNEQFF
TRBJ1-2,TRBV10-2,CASSEEDRGLSYGYTF
TRBJ1-1,TRBV7-2,CASSLQGEAFF
TRBJ2-3,TRBV6-5,CASSSGGATDTQYF
TRBJ2-1,TRBV7-2,CASSQVRNEQFF
TRBJ1-2,TRBV7-9,CASSLVGQIYGYTF
TRBJ1-2,TRBV20-1,CSARTGRHTF
TRBJ1-1,TRBV7-2,CASSSKSPLTEAFF
TRBJ1-6,TRBV2,CASTRDRGSPLHF
TRBJ2-2,TRBV4-2,CASSQFQGPGELFF
TRBJ1-4,TRBV7-9,CASSSRDSAPNEKLFF
TRBJ2-1,TRBV7-9,CASSLGLPAYNEQFF
TRBJ2-1,TRBV13,CASSFRTSGAYNEQFF
TRBJ1-2,TRBV27,CASWTAGRGGYTF
TRBJ1-1,TRBV6-5,CASSLGTGVSEAFF
TRBJ2-5,TRBV5-6,CASSLGLRGGETQYF
TRBJ1-2,TRBV30,CAWSVRPDRDYGYTF
TRBJ2-7,TRBV5-4,CASSFRGAGGTHEQYF
TRBJ1-2,TRBV29-1,CSVGQNVNYGYTF
TRBJ2-1,TRBV27,CASSLSSSGSYNEQFF
TRBJ1-1,TRBV19,CASSMGLTEAFF
TRBJ2-3,TRBV6-1,CASTRVRADTQYF
TRBJ1-6,TRBV10-3,CAITQGDNSPLHF
TRBJ2-3,TRBV10-3,CAISLPSGTRAGGDTQYF
TRBJ1-1,TRBV11-2,CASSFGGNTEAFF
TRBJ2-6,TRBV10-3,CAISLDGSFPGANVLTF
TRBJ1-1,TRBV18,CASSPELQGGNTEAFF
TRBJ1-2,TRBV13,CASSLGVGGYTF
TRBJ1-5,TRBV19,CASHPMTGLRNQPQHF
TRBJ2-1,TRBV27,CASSLTRGSFYNEQFF
TRBJ1-1,TRBV9,CASSLPSGSTEAFF
TRBJ2-5,TRBV11-2,CASSRGRGGLRIETQYF
TRBJ2-3,TRBV6-5,CASSVLAGGADTQYF
TRBJ1-5,TRBV19,CASSTPGQGRNQPQHF
TRBJ1-5,TRBV2,CAGTGDSNQPQHF
TRBJ2-5,TRBV7-2,CASSLGGTAQETQYF
TRBJ2-3,TRBV9,CASSVELAITDTQYF
TRBJ2-5,TRBV5-4,CASSFRGRGGQETQYF
TRBJ2-1,TRBV5-4,CASSPELAGGRRGQFF